This TCR beta chain was identified in a study of blood T cell repertoires in COVID-19 (dated by TCRdb to 2018 to 2020). Background on the whole study: Samples from collaborators originated in the United States, Italy and Spain and spanned both the acute and convalescent phases of COVID-19. The prospective study material was composed of cDNA or gDNA derived from T cells, B-cell-depleted T cells, or PBMCs. Deeply sampled blood TCRbeta repertoires from subjects exposed to, actively infected with, or recovered from COVID-19 were included in the dataset. A freely available public database, intended as a resource for researchers studying the immune response to SARS-CoV-2, is where the repertoires were released. The samples were drawn from two sources: the first 160 participants of the ongoing ImmuneRACE study, and 1,000 to 1,500 subjects contributed by 6 global collaborators. Nearly every sample came with metadata listing a de-identified subject ID, COVID-19 status, age in years and sex. HLA class I and class II types, where available, came from metadata supplied by the sample provider rather than from assay-based typing.

One collaborating source in Seattle enrolled patients while the patients were actively infected and followed the patients over time throughout the course of disease. The collaborating institutions used their own protocols to collect whole blood in K2EDTA tubes. For TCRbeta analysis, collaborators shipped samples as frozen whole blood, isolated PBMCs, or DNA extracted from either of those sample types. The study at large found these results: Clinical and demographic metadata were provided uncurated, with the amount varying by source and participant.

The immunoSEQ Assay, a bias-controlled multiplex PCR, was used to amplify TCRbeta CDR3 regions from genomic DNA. The paper's processing steps were these. The number of nucleated cells in each sample was estimated from the amplification of reference gene primers within the assay. Sequence reads were collapsed and filtered to measure the absolute abundance of every unique TCRbeta CDR3 rearrangement. For each sample, productive Simpson clonality was calculated by taking the square root of Simpson's diversity index across productive rearrangements. Not all clones reach the TCRdb copy of this immuneACCESS table, which keeps in-frame sequences only. Checked studies attribute under half of the gap to unresolved V genes and leave the rest unexplained. That table gives V, J and clone size, and the DNA gave D and trimming. The sample table holds some 130,000 clones, of which 90% were seen once. Clones ranked in the top ten supply 3.5% to 5% of the sample.

To note about this clone: Its antigen specificity is not known. The sample holds no much larger clone one base away, and base qualities are not on file.

The CDR3 contains 12 residues, cysteine and phenylalanine counted. Only the CDR3 region is kept as DNA, spanning 36 bases read in frame from base 1. The CDR1 and CDR2 encoded by the germline V gene are SGHNT and YENEEA. V and J lose 2 bases and 3 bases, and a span of 5 bases separates them. The TCR comes from a man aged 60 to 69 with COVID-19, enrolled during active disease. The chain uses TRBV11-3 and TRBJ2-7; the D gene lacks a confident call. The sample taken for sequencing was peripheral blood. In nucleotides, the sequence is TGTGCCAGCAGCTTAAGCGACTACGAGCAGTACTTC. Translated, this gives CASSLSDYEQYF.